Each of the 11 T cell receptor beta chains below was sequenced from the same sample in a study of T-cell reconstitution after alpha-beta-depleted transplantation in children. Unique molecular identifiers were incorporated during preparation of the TCRbeta library. TCRdb analysed the PCR reads with MiXCR anew, one entry per CDR3 protein. The table has about a million distinct CDR3 sequences, about 26% seen once; the top ten hold over 25%. The sequences come from PBMCs, mostly from graft donor cells, collected 360 days after TCRalphabeta/CD19-depleted stem cell transplant. These receptors all stem from a boy in the first two years of life who had a stem cell transplant for SCID, so the T cells may come from the graft donor.

The V and J genes are TRBV4-2 and TRBJ2-5; the D gene is possibly TRBD2 (5 bases). The germline V gene has CDR1 LGHNA and CDR2 YNFKEQ. The ends were cut back, 1 base at V and 1 base at J, with 10 bases in the middle. CDR3 length: 15 amino acids. This CDR3 reads CASSQAGSPQETQYF. The CDR3 DNA sequence: TGTGCCAGCAGCCAAGCGGGGAGTCCCCAAGAGACCCAGTACTTC.

In its sample, this clonotype was seen once. V gene TRBV6-1 combines with J gene TRBJ2-7; 8 nucleotides line up with TRBD2. V was pared by 8 bases and J by 3 bases, with 6 bases of the junction left unmatched. The CDR3 sequence is 13 residues long. Germline V CDR1 and CDR2: MNHNS, SASEGT. Written as DNA, the CDR3 is TGTGCCAGCGCGGGGGGTCACTACTACGAGCAGTACTTC. Translated, it gives CASAGGHYYEQYF.

In its sample, this clonotype was seen many times. V and J are TRBV6-5 and TRBJ2-5, with 16 positions matching TRBD2. There are 16 residues in the CDR3. Germline CDR1 and CDR2: MNHEY and SVGAGI. The junction had 6 bases not matched to a gene; V was cut back by 6 bases and J by 5 bases. CDR3 bases: TGTGCCAGCAGCTACGGGACTAGCGGGGGGGCTGAGACCCAGTACTTC. It translates to CASSYGTSGGAETQYF.

The chain has TRBV11-2 and TRBJ1-3, with a possible D match to TRBD1 (5 bases). The CDR3 covers 15 residues. V was trimmed by 5 bases and J by 8 bases, leaving 19 bases between them. Germline CDR1 and CDR2: SGHAT and FQNNGV. CDR3 DNA: TGTGCCAGCAGCCCTAGAGGGACCTCGAGAGACACCATATATTTT. Its protein is CASSPRGTSRDTIYF.

The chain links TRBV3-1 to TRBJ1-4; D unclear. The CDR3 covers 15 residues. V shed 5 bases and J shed 0 bases, with 10 bases lying between them. Looked up from germline, CDR1 is LGHDT and CDR2 is YNNKEL (reference sequence). CDR3: CASSERRSTNEKLFF. CDR3 DNA sequence: TGTGCCAGCAGCGAGCGACGGTCAACTAATGAAAAACTGTTTTTT.

This clonotype was counted a few times. The J gene is TRBJ2-5, the V gene TRBV29-1; TRBD1 agrees at 9 bases. The J segment lost 5 bases and the V segment lost 4 bases, leaving 5 bases of the junction unmatched. The V gene's germline CDR1 is SQVTM and CDR2 ANQGSEA. The CDR3 has 13 amino acids. CDR3 sequence: CSVGTGAGETQYF. The CDR3 region has the DNA TGCAGCGTTGGGACAGGGGCGGGGGAGACCCAGTACTTC. Using reference TRBV29-1 and TRBJ2-5 for the parts outside the CDR3, the full variable domain is SAVISQKPSRDICQRGTSLTIQCQVDSQVTMMFWYRQQPGQSLTLIATANQGSEATYESGFVIDKFPISRPNLTFSTLTVSNMSPEDSSIYLCSVGTGAGETQYFGPGTRLLVL.

The gene calls are TRBV5-1 and TRBJ2-6; D remains unclear. Germline-derived CDR1 and CDR2 are SGHRS and YFSETQ. Trimming left V 0 bases short and J 0 bases short, with 7 bases between. The CDR3 spans 16 residues. The DNA for the CDR3 is TGCGCCAGCAGCTTGGAACCATCCTCTGGGGCCAACGTCCTGACTTTC. Encoded protein: CASSLEPSSGANVLTF.

This clonotype was counted between two and nine times. The genes are TRBV4-3 and TRBJ1-3; possible D gene TRBD1, 5 bases. The V and J ends lost 1 base and 4 bases respectively, with 14 bases between them. Germline-derived CDR1 and CDR2 are LGHNA and YSLEER. This CDR3 is 16 amino acids long. The CDR3 DNA is TGCGCCAGCAGCCAAGGGAGGGGCAGAATAGGAAACACCATATATTTT. Protein sequence: CASSQGRGRIGNTIYF.

This clonotype was seen more than once but under ten times. The chain recombines TRBV4-1 with TRBJ1-2, with D unresolved. Trimming stripped 4 bases from V and 7 bases from J, with 13 bases between. This CDR3 has 13 residues. Germline V gives CDR1 MGHRA, CDR2 YSYEKL. CDR3 coding DNA: TGCGCCAGCAGCCCTGATCCTTTCCCTGGCTACACCTTC. Protein product: CASSPDPFPGYTF.

This clonotype came up a few times. The chain carries TRBV29-1 and TRBJ2-7, with D perhaps TRBD2 (5 bases). CDR3 length equals 13 residues. V dropped 4 bases and J dropped 3 bases, with 13 bases sitting between them. The germline gives CDR1 SQVTM, CDR2 ANQGSEA. CDR3 nucleotides: TGCAGCGTTGCCACTAGTAGAGGCTACGAGCAGTACTTC. Its translation: CSVATSRGYEQYF.

This clonotype has more than one count but fewer than ten. The chain links TRBV20-1 to TRBJ2-7; the D gene could be TRBD1 or TRBD2 (7 bases each). Germline V CDR1 and CDR2: DFQATT, SNEGSKA (reference sequence). This CDR3 has 16 amino acids. With 3 bases removed from V and 3 bases from J, the gap between germline ends came to 21 bases. The CDR3 DNA is TGCAGTGCTAGGGACGACAGGGAGGGGGAATACTACGAGCAGTACTTC. Its translation: CSARDDREGEYYEQYF.